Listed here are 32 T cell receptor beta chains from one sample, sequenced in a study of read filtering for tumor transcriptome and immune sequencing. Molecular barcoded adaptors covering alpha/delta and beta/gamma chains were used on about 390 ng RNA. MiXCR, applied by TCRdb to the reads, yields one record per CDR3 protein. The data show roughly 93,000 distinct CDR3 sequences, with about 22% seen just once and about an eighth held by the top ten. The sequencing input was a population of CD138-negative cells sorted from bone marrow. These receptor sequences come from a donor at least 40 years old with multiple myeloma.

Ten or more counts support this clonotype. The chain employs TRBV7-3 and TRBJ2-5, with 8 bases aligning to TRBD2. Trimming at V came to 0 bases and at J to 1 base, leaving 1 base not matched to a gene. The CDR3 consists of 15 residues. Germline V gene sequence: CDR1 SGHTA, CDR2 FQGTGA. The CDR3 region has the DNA TGTGCCAGCAGCTTAACCGGGGGGGTCCAAGAGACCCAGTACTTC. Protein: CASSLTGGVQETQYF.

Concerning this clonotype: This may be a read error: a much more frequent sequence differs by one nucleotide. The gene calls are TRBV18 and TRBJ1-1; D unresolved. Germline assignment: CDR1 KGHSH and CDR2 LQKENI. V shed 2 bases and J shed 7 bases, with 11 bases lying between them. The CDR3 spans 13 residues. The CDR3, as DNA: TGTGCCAGCTCACCAAACAGCTACATTGAAGCTTTCTTT. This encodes CASSPNSYIEAFF. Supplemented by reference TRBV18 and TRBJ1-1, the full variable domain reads NAGVMQNPRHLVRRRGQEARLRCSPMKGHSHVYWYRQLPEEGLKFMVYLQKENIIDESGMPKERFSAEFPKEGPSILRIQQVVRGDSAAYFCASSPNSYIEAFFGQGTRLTVV.

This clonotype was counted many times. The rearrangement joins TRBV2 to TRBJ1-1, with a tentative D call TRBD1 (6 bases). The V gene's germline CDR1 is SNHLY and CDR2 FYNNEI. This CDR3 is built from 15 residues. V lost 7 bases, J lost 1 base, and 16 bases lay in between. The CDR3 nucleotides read TGTGCCAGCACGGGGGGGCGAAACCGGAACACTGAAGCTTTCTTT. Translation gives CASTGGRNRNTEAFF. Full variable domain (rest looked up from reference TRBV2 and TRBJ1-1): EPEVTQTPSHQVTQMGQEVILRCVPISNHLYFYWYRQILGQKVEFLVSFYNNEISEKSEIFDDQFSVERPDGSNFTLKIRSTKLEDSAMYFCASTGGRNRNTEAFFGQGTRLTVV.

The CDR3 nucleotides are TGCAGTGCTAGCGGGGGGATAAACACTGAAGCTTTCTTT. Its protein product is CSASGGINTEAFF. The chain couples TRBV20-1 to TRBJ1-1; D might be TRBD1 (5 bases). Germline CDR1 reads DFQATT; CDR2 reads SNEGSKA (reference sequence). V lost 3 bases and J lost 2, with 10 bases in between. This CDR3 has 13 residues.

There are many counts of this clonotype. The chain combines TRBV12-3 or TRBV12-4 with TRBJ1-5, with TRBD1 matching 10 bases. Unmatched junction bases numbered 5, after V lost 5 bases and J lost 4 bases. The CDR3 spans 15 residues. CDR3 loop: CASSAAGQGNQPQHF. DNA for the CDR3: TGTGCCAGCAGTGCCGCGGGACAGGGGAATCAGCCCCAGCATTTT.

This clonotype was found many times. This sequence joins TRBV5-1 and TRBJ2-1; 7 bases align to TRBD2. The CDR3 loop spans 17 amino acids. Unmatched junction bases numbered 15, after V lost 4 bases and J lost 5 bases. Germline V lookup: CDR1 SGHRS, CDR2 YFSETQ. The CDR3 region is CASSDPYSGRSNNEQFF. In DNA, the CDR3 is TGCGCCAGCAGCGATCCCTATAGCGGGCGATCGAACAATGAGCAGTTCTTC.

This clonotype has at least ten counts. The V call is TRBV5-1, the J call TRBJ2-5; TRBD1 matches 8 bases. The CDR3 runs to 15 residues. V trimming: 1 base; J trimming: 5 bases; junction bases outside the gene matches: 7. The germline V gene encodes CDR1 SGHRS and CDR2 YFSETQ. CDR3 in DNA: TGCGCCAGCAGCTTGTCGGACAGGGCCTGGGAGACCCAGTACTTC. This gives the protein CASSLSDRAWETQYF.

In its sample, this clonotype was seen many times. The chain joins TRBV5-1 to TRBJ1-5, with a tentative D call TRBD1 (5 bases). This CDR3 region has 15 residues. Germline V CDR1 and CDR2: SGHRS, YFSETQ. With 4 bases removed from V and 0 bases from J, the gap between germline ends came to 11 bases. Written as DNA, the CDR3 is TGCGCCAGCAGCAAAGGGGATTATAGCAATCAGCCCCAGCATTTT. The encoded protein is CASSKGDYSNQPQHF.

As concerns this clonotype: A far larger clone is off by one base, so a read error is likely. This CDR3 is CAVRDPNPPLHF. The CDR3 coding sequence is TGTGCCGTACGGGACCCTAATCCACCCCTCCACTTT. This chain connects TRBV7-3 to TRBJ1-6; a weak D match, TRBD1 (5 bases). The CDR3 consists of 12 residues. Looked up from germline, CDR1 is SGHTA and CDR2 is FQGTGA.

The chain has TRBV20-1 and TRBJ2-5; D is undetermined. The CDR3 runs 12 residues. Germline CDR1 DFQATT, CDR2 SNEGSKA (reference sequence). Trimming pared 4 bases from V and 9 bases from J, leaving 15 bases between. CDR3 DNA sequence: TGCAGTGCTACTGCTTCTTCGAGACCCCAGTACTTC. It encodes CSATASSRPQYF.

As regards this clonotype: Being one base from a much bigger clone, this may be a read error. As DNA, the CDR3 is TGTGCCAGCAGCGTAGTTCCTAGCGGGGGCGAGGCCCAGTACTTC. It is translated as CASSVVPSGGEAQYF. The chain has TRBV9 and TRBJ2-5; 10 bases line up with TRBD2. The CDR3 has 15 residues. J was trimmed by 9 bases and V by 0 bases; bases with no gene match: 8. From germline, CDR1 is SGDLS and CDR2 YYNGEE.

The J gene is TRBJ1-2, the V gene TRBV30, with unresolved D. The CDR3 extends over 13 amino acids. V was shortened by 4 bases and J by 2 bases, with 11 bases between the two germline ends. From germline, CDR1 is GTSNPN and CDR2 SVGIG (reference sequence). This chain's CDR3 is CAWKGSSNYGYTF. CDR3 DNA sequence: TGTGCCTGGAAGGGTTCATCAAACTATGGCTACACCTTC.

The CDR3 reads CAWEGAHTQYF. The DNA for the CDR3 is TGTGCCTGGGAGGGGGCCCATACGCAGTATTTT. The V and J genes are TRBV30 and TRBJ2-3; the match to TRBD1 covers 7 bases. Germline CDR1 and CDR2: GTSNPN and SVGIG (reference sequence). V lost 5 bases, J lost 7 bases, and 3 bases stayed unmatched. This CDR3 region has 11 residues. The variable domain in full, with the rest retrieved from reference TRBV30 and TRBJ2-3, is SQTIHQWPATLVQPVGSPLSLECTVEGTSNPNLYWYRQAAGRGLQLLFYSVGIGQISSEVPQNLSASRPQDRQFILSSKKLLLSDSGFYLCAWEGAHTQYFGPGTRLTVL.

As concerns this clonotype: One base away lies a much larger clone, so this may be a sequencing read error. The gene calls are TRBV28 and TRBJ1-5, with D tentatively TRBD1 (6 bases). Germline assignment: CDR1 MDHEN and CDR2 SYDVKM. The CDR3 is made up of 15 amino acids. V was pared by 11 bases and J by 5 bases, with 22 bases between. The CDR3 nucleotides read TGTGCCGGCAAAGGGGGGGGCAGGGTTGATCAGCCCCAGCATTTT. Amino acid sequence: CAGKGGGRVDQPQHF.

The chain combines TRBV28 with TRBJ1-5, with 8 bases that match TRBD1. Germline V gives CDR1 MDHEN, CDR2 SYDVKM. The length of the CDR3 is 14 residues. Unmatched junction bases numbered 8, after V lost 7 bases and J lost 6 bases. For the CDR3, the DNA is TGTGCCAGCAACTCAGGACAGGGAAGTCAGCCCCAGCATTTT. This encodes CASNSGQGSQPQHF. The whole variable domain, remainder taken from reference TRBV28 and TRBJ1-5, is DVKVTQSSRYLVKRTGEKVFLECVQDMDHENMFWYRQDPGLGLRLIYFSYDVKMKEKGDIPEGYSVSREKKERFSLILESASTNQTSMYLCASNSGQGSQPQHFGDGTRLSIL.

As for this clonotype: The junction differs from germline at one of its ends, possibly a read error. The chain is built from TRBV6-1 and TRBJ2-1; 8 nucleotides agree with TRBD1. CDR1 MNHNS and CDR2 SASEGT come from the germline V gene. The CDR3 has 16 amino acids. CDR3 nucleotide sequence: TGTGCCAGCAGTGAACTTAGGACAGGGTTGGGCAATGGGCAGTTCTTC. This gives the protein CASSELRTGLGNGQFF.

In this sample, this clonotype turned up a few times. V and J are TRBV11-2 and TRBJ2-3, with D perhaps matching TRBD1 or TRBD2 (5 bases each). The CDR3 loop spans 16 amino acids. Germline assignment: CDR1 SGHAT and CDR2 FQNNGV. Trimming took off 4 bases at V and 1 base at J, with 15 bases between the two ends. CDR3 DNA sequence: TGTGCCAGCAGCTCAACGGGACGTGACGGCACAGATACGCAGTATTTT. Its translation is CASSSTGRDGTDTQYF.

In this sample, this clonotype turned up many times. The chain's CDR3 is CASSQDPGAINYGYTF. CDR3 nucleotides: TGTGCCAGCAGCCAAGATCCGGGGGCGATTAACTATGGCTACACCTTC. The V call is TRBV4-2, the J call TRBJ1-2, with a weak D call TRBD1 (6 bases). Trimming cost V 0 bases and J 1 base, with 12 bases left between them. This CDR3 has 16 residues. Germline V gene data show CDR1 as LGHNA and CDR2 as YNFKEQ.

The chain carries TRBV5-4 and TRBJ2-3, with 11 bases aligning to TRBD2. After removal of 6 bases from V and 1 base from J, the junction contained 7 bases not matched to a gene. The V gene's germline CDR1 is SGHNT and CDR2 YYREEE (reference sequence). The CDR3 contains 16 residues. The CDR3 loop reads CASTIAGGGGTDTQYF. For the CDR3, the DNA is TGTGCCAGCACCATAGCGGGGGGGGGCGGCACAGATACGCAGTATTTT. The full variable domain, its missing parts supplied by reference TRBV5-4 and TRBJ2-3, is ETGVTQSPTHLIKTRGQQVTLRCSSQSGHNTVSWYQQALGQGPQFIFQYYREEENGRGNFPPRFSGLQFPNYSSELNVNALELDDSALYLCASTIAGGGGTDTQYFGPGTRLTVL.

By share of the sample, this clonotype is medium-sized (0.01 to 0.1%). DNA of the CDR3: TGCGCCAGCAGCCACAACCCGACAGGGCAAGTTGGCTACGAGCAGTACTTC. Translated, it gives CASSHNPTGQVGYEQYF. This sequence joins TRBV5-1 and TRBJ2-7, with 7 bases aligning to TRBD1. The germline gives CDR1 SGHRS, CDR2 YFSETQ. The CDR3 has 17 amino acids. Trimming removed 4 bases from V and 3 bases from J; junction bases left unmatched: 16. Looking up the rest from reference TRBV5-1 and TRBJ2-7 gives the full variable domain: KAGVTQTPRYLIKTRGQQVTLSCSPISGHRSVSWYQQTPGQGLQFLFEYFSETQRNKGNFPGRFSGRQFSNSRSEMNVSTLELGDSALYLCASSHNPTGQVGYEQYFGPGTRLTVT.

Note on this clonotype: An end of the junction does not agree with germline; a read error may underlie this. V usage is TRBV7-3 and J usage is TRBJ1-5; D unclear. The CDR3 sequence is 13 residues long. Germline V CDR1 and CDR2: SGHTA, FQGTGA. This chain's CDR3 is CASSSNSNQPKHF. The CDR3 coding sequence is TGTGCCAGCAGCTCAAACAGCAATCAGCCCAAGCATTTT.

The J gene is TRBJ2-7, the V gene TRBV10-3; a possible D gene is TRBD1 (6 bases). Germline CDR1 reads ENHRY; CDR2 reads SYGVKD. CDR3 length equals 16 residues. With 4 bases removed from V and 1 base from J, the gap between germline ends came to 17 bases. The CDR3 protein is CAISGSWGRGSYEQYF. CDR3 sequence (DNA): TGTGCCATCAGTGGGTCCTGGGGCAGGGGATCCTACGAGCAGTACTTC.

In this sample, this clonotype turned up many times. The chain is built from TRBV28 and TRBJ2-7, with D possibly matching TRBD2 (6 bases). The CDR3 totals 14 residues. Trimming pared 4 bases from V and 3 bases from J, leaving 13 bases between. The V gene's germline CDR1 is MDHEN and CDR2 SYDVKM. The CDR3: CASSSGTYNYEQYF. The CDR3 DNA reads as TGTGCCAGCAGTTCCGGGACTTACAACTACGAGCAGTACTTC.

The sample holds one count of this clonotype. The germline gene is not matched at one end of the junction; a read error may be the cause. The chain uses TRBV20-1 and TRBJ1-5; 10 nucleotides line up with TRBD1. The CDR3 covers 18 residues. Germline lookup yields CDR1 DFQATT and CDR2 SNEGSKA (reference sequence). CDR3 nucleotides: TGCAGTGCTAGAGAAACCGGGACAGGGGCAATGAGCAATCAGTCCCAGCATTTT. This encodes CSARETGTGAMSNQSQHF.

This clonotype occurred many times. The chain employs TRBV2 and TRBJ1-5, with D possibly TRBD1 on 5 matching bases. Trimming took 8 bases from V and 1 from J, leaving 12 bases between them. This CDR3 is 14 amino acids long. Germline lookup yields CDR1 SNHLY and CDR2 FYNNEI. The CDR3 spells CASLAEGSNQPQHF. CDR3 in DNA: TGTGCCAGCTTGGCGGAGGGGAGCAATCAGCCCCAGCATTTT.

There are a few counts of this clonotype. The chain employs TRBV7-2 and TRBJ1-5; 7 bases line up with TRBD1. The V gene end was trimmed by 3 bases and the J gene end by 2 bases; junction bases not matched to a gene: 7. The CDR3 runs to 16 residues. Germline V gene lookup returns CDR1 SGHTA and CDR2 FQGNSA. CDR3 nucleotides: TGTGCCAGCAGCTTTGCGGGGGGGACAGGCAATCAGCCCCAGCATTTT. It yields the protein CASSFAGGTGNQPQHF.

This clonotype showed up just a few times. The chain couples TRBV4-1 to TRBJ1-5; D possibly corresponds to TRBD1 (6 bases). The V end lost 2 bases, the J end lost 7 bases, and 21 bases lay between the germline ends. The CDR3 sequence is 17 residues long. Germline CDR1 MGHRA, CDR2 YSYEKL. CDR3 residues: CASSQIGGVGGTQPQHF. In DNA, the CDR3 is TGCGCCAGCAGCCAAATCGGGGGTGTGGGGGGCACCCAGCCCCAGCATTTT.

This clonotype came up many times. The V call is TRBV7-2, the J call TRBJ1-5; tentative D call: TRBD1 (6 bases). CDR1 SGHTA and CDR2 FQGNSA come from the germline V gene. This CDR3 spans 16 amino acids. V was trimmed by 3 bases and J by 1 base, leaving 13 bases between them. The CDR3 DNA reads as TGTGCCAGCAGCTTTTATCAGGGGCTGAGCAATCAGCCCCAGCATTTT. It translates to CASSFYQGLSNQPQHF. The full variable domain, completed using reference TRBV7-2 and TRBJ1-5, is GAGVSQSPSNKVTEKGKDVELRCDPISGHTALYWYRQSLGQGLEFLIYFQGNSAPDKSGLPSDRFSAERTGGSVSTLTIQRTQQEDSAVYLCASSFYQGLSNQPQHFGDGTRLSIL.

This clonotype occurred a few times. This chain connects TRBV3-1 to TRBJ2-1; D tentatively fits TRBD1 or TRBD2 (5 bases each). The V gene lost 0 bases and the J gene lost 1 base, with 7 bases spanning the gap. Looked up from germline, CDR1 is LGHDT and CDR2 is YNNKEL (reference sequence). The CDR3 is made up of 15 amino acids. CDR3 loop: CASSQEWGSYNEQFF. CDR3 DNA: TGTGCCAGCAGCCAAGAATGGGGGTCCTACAATGAGCAGTTCTTC.

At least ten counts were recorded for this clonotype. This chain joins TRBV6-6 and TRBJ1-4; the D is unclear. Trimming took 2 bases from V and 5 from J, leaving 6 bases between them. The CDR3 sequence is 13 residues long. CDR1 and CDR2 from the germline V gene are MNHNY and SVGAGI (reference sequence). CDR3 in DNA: TGTGCCAGCAGTTACGGGCGAAATGAAAAACTGTTTTTT. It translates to CASSYGRNEKLFF.

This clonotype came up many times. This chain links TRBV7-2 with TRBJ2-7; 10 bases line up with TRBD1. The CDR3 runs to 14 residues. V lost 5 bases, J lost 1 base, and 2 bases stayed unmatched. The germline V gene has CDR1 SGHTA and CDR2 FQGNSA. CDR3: CASSPDRGSYEQYF. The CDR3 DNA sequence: TGTGCCAGCAGCCCGGACAGGGGGTCCTACGAGCAGTACTTC.

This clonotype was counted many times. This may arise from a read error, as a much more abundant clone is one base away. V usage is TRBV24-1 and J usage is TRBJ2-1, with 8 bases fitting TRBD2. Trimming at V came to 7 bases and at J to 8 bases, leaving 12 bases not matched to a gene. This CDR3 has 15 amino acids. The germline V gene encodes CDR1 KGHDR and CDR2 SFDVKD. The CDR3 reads CATRAAGGGKHEQFF. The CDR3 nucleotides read TGTGCCACCAGGGCCGCGGGGGGCGGGAAGCATGAGCAGTTCTTC.